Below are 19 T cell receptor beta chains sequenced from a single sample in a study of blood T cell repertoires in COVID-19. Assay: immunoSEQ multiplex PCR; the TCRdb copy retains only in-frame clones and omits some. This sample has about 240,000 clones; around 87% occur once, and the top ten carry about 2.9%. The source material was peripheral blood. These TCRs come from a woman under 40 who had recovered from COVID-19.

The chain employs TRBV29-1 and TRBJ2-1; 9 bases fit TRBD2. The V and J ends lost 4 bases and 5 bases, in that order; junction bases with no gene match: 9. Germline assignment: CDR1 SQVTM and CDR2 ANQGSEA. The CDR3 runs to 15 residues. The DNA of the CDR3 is TGCAGCGTTGGGGCGGGACTAGCTTTTGACAATGAGCAGTTCTTC. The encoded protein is CSVGAGLAFDNEQFF.

The CDR3 loop reads CASSPYRGPYEQYF. The CDR3 nucleotides are TGTGCCAGCAGCCCCTACAGGGGACCCTACGAGCAGTACTTC. The rearrangement uses TRBV7-2 and TRBJ2-7, with 7 bases identical to TRBD1. The V gene end was trimmed by 5 bases and the J gene end by 2 bases; junction bases not matched to a gene: 6. CDR3 length equals 14 residues. Germline values: CDR1 SGHTA, CDR2 FQGNSA.

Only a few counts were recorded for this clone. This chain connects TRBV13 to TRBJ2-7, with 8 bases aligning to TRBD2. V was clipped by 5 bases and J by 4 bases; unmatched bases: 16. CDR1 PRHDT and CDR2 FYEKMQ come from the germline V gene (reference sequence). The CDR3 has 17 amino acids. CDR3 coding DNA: TGTGCCAGCAGCCTCCGCGGGTTAGCGGGGAGGGTTTACGAGCAGTACTTC. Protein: CASSLRGLAGRVYEQYF.

CDR3 bases: TGCAGTGCTAGAGATCTTGAGGGCTACACCTTC. It specifies CSARDLEGYTF. V and J are TRBV20-1 and TRBJ1-2; D remains ambiguous. Per the germline V gene, CDR1 is DFQATT and CDR2 is SNEGSKA (reference sequence). The CDR3 extends over 11 amino acids. Trimming cost V 0 bases and J 8 bases, with 7 bases left between them.

For the CDR3, the DNA is TGTGCCAGCAGCCCACTTCTAGGACTAGCGGGGATCCAAGAGACCCAGTACTTC. Its protein product is CASSPLLGLAGIQETQYF. V gene TRBV7-2 combines with J gene TRBJ2-5; TRBD2 matches 12 bases. The CDR3 length is 18 residues. CDR1 is SGHTA, CDR2 FQGNSA, per germline. Germline trimming cut 5 bases from V and 1 base from J; bases unmatched to any gene: 11.

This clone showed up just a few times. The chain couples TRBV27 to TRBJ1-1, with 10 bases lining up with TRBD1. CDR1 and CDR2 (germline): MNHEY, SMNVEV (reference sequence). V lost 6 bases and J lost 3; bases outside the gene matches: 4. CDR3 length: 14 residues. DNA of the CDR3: TGTGCCAGCAGACCGGGACAGGGGTACACTGAAGCTTTCTTT. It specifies CASRPGQGYTEAFF.

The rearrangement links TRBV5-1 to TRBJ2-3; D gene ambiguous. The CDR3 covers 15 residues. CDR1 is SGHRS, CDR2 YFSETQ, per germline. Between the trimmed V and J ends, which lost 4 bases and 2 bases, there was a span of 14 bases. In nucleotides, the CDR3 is TGCGCCAGCAGCCCCGCACCAGGTCCCACAGATACGCAGTATTTT. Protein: CASSPAPGPTDTQYF.

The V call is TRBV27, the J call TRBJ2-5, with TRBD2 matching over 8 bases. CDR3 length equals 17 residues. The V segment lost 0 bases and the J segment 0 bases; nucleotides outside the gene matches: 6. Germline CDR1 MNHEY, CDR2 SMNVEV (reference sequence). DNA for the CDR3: TGTGCCAGCAGTTTATCGAGGGGCGGGGGGTACCAAGAGACCCAGTACTTC. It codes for CASSLSRGGGYQETQYF.

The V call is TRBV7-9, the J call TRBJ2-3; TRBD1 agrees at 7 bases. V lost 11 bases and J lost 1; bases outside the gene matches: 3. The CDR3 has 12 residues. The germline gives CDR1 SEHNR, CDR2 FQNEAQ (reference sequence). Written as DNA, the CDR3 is TGTGCCGAAGGACAGGGCACAGATACGCAGTATTTT. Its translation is CAEGQGTDTQYF.

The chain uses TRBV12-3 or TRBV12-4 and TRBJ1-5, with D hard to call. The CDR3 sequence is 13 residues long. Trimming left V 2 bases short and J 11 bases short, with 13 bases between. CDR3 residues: CASSLQLGGTQHF. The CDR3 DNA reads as TGTGCCAGCAGTTTACAACTTGGCGGAACCCAGCATTTT.

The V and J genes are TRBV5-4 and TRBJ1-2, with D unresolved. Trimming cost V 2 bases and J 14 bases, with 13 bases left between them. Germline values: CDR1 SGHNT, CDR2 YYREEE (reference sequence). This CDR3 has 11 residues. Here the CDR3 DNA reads TGTGCCAGCAGCTTCCAGGTAGTGAAGACCTTC. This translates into CASSFQVVKTF.

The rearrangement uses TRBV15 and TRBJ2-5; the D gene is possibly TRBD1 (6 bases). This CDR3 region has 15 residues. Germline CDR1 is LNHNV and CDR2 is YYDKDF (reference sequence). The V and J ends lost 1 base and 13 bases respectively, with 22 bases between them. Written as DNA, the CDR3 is TGTGCCACCAGCAGAGTTGGACAGCCGGCTTCTAGGGGGTACTTC. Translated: CATSRVGQPASRGYF.

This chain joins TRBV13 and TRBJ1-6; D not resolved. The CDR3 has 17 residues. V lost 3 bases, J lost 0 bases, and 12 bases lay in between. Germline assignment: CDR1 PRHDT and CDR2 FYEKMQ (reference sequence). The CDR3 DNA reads TGTGCCAGCAGCTTCACGGACGGGAGCTCCTATAATTCACCCCTCCACTTT. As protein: CASSFTDGSSYNSPLHF. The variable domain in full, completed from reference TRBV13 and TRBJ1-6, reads AAGVIQSPRHLIKEKRETATLKCYPIPRHDTVYWYQQGPGQDPQFLISFYEKMQSDKGSIPDRFSAQQFSDYHSELNMSSLELGDSALYFCASSFTDGSSYNSPLHFGNGTRLTVT.

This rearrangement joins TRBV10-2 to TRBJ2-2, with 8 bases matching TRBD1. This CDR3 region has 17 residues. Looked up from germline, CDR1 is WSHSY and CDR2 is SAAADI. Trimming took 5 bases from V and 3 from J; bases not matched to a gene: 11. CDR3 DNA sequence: TGCGCCAGCAGTACTTCTAGGACAGGGCCGTACACCGGGGAGCTGTTTTTT. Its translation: CASSTSRTGPYTGELFF.

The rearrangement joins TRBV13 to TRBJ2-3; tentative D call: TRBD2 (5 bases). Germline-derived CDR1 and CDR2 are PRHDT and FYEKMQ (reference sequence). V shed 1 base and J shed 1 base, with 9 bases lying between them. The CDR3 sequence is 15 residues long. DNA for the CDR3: TGTGCCAGCAGCTTAGTCGGACTCGGCACAGATACGCAGTATTTT. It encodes CASSLVGLGTDTQYF. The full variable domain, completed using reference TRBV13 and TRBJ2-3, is AAGVIQSPRHLIKEKRETATLKCYPIPRHDTVYWYQQGPGQDPQFLISFYEKMQSDKGSIPDRFSAQQFSDYHSELNMSSLELGDSALYFCASSLVGLGTDTQYFGPGTRLTVL.

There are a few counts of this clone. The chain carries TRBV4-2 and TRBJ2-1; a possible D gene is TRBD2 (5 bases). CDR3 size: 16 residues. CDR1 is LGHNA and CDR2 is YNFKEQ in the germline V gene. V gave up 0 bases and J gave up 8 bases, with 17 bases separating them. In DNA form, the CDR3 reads TGTGCCAGCAGCCAAGATAGGGCTAGCCCTGCGGATGAGCAGTTCTTC. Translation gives CASSQDRASPADEQFF.

Written as DNA, the CDR3 is TGTGCCAGTAAGGGAACAGGGAGGGACTATGGCTACACCTTC. It codes for CASKGTGRDYGYTF. This chain connects TRBV19 to TRBJ1-2, with D possibly being TRBD1 (6 bases). V was trimmed by 7 bases and J by 3 bases, leaving 15 bases between them. The CDR3 totals 14 residues. Germline CDR1 LNHDA, CDR2 SQIVND (reference sequence).

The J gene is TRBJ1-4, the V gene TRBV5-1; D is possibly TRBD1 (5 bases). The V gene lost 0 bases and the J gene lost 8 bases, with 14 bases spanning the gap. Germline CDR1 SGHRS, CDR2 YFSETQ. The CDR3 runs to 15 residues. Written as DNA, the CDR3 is TGCGCCAGCAGCTTGGGGGCCTCCCAGGGAGAAAAACTGTTTTTT. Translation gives CASSLGASQGEKLFF.

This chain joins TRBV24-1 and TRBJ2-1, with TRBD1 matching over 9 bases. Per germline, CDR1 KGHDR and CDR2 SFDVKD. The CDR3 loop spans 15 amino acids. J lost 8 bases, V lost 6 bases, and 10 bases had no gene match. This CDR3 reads CATSPGQGRDDEQFF. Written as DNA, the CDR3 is TGTGCCACCAGTCCCGGACAGGGGAGGGACGATGAGCAGTTCTTC.